Here is one TCR beta chain with its context. Original data processing: Scientists estimated how many nucleated cells there were by amplifying reference gene primers. TCRdb keeps only in-frame clones here, not all; method: immunoSEQ multiplex PCR. Clone size and the V and J calls come from that table; the DNA yielded D and trimming. The repertoire consists of roughly 250,000 clones, with 65% to 90% occurring once and the leading ten covering 4.5% to 5%. The sample comes from a study of blood T cell repertoires in COVID-19. Overall study: The samples span acute and convalescent COVID-19 from the United States, Italy and Spain. Nucleic acid was either cDNA or gDNA, and it came from T cells, B-cell-depleted T cells, or PBMCs.

Germline CDR1 is SGHTS and CDR2 is YDEGEE. The CDR3 contains 15 residues. V shed 4 bases, J shed 0 bases, and the junction held 5 bases outside the gene matches. This rearrangement joins TRBV5-8 to TRBJ2-7; 9 bases are shared with TRBD1. This clonotype was sampled from a woman older than 75 with active or convalescent COVID-19. The sequenced sample was peripheral blood. CDR3 region: CASSRATGGSYEQYF. The CDR3, as DNA: TGTGCCAGCAGCCGAGCGACAGGGGGCTCCTACGAGCAGTACTTC.